This T cell receptor (beta chain) is drawn from a study of response to subunit inactivated influenza vaccine. Regarding the study as a whole: The authors suggested that few new T cells are recruited per seasonal influenza vaccination.

Each CDR3 protein gets one entry after TCRdb re-called the RT-PCR reads with MiXCR. The sample contains 700,000 to 800,000 distinct CDR3 sequences, less than 20% of which appear only once. The CDR3 contains 17 residues. Per the germline V gene, CDR1 is MDHEN and CDR2 is SYDVKM. Trimming at V came to 3 bases and at J to 4 bases, leaving 10 bases not matched to a gene. This clonotype was counted a few times. Its cognate antigen is unknown. This receptor was identified in a man aged 45-65 years who received an inactivated influenza vaccine. The V gene is TRBV28, the J gene TRBJ2-7, with 12 bases that match TRBD2. The sequencing here drew on PBMCs from blood, taken around 5 days after vaccination. The CDR3 nucleotides read TGTGCCAGCAGTTTCACGCTAGCGGGAGGGCCAGAGTACGAGCAGTACTTC. It encodes CASSFTLAGGPEYEQYF. The whole variable domain, filled in from reference TRBV28 and TRBJ2-7, reads DVKVTQSSRYLVKRTGEKVFLECVQDMDHENMFWYRQDPGLGLRLIYFSYDVKMKEKGDIPEGYSVSREKKERFSLILESASTNQTSMYLCASSFTLAGGPEYEQYFGPGTRLTVT.